Below, one T cell receptor (beta chain) is given with its context. This clonotype was detected a few times. Its antigen has not been determined. Base-call qualities are not available, and no considerably larger clone is one nucleotide away. The data stem from a study of CD8 T cells in ankylosing spondylitis (dated by TCRdb to the late 2010s). With regard to the full study: T cell receptor beta repertoires were profiled in healthy donors and ankylosing spondylitis patients so that disease-linked TCR variants could be found. The full study cohort comprised some 27 ankylosing spondylitis patients and approximately 100 healthy donors. Samples of peripheral blood were taken, and for ankylosing spondylitis patients, synovial fluid was collected as well. What the research found in general, with its limitations: In peripheral blood, the disease-linked clones were found at relatively low frequencies and had a CD8+ phenotype. The disease-linked clones were reported as significantly enriched in matched synovial fluid samples from ankylosing spondylitis patients. Blood from ankylosing spondylitis patients appeared to be characterized by a TCR beta motif made up of under 10 highly homologous amino acid variants. Some motif variants had previously been reported in the synovial fluid and blood of reactive arthritis patients, which suggests shared mechanisms of disease initiation.

V and J lose 5 bases and 2 bases, and a span of 11 bases separates them. The CDR3 spans 14 residues, from the cysteine through the phenylalanine. The entry retains the CDR3 DNA only, 42 bases that are in frame from base 1. Sequencing was performed on an Illumina HiSeq 2500. TCR beta libraries were prepared by quantitative 5'-RACE with molecular barcodes. The original methods were these. To identify disease-linked TCR variants, a new computational method was used, one built on a probabilistic model of VDJ rearrangement. The raw public reads went through TCRdb reprocessing: fastp at Q25, MiXCR clone calling, in-frame beta chains kept. When rows share a CDR3 protein, they turn into one entry using the most common DNA and genes. What appears here as the V and J calls and clone size reflects TCRdb's work, not the paper's. For this sample the table gives about 250,000 distinct CDR3 sequences, of which roughly a third were detected only once. Of the sample, around 4.2% falls within the top ten clones.

Input material: blood, either unsorted or a sorted T cell fraction (not recorded which). This TCR was recovered from a male donor with ankylosing spondylitis or in good health (not recorded which). The sequence is built from TRBV12-3 or TRBV12-4 and TRBJ2-3; the D gene is unclear. The CDR3 corresponds to CASSVTDPTDTQYF. The nucleotide sequence is given as TGTGCCAGCAGTGTGACCGATCCCACAGATACGCAGTATTTT.